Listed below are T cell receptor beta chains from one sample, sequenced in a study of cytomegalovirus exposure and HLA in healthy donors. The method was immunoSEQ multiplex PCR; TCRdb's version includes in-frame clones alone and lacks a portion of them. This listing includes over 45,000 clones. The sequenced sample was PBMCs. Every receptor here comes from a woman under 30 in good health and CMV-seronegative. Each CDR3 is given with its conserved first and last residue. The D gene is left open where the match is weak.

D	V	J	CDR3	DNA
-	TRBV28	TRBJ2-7	CASSLSPTYEQYF	TGTGCCAGCAGTTTATCCCCAACCTACGAGCAGTACTTC
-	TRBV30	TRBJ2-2	CAWSVQGVGELFF	TGTGCCTGGAGTGTACAGGGAGTCGGGGAGCTGTTTTTT
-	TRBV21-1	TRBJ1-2	CASSKFARDRGVCGYTF	TGTGCCAGCAGCAAGTTTGCCAGGGACAGGGGAGTATGCGGCTACACCTTC
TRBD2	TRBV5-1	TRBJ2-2	CASSFTTSADTGELFF	TGCGCCAGCAGCTTTACGACTAGCGCAGACACCGGGGAGCTGTTTTTT
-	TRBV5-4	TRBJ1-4	CASSLARNEKLFF	TGTGCCAGCAGCTTGGCTCGGAATGAAAAACTGTTTTTT
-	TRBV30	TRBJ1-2	CAWSAVSLYTF	TGTGCCTGGAGTGCCGTTTCACTGTACACCTTC
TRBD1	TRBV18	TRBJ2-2	CASSPRDSTGELFF	TGTGCCAGCTCACCTCGGGACAGCACCGGGGAGCTGTTTTTT
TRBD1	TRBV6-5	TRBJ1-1	CASSKNRGGTEAFF	TGTGCCAGCAGTAAGAACAGGGGAGGCACTGAAGCTTTCTTT
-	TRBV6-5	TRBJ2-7	CASSYSYGLNYEQYF	TGTGCCAGCAGTTACTCATATGGCCTCAACTACGAGCAGTACTTC
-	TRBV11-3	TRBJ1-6	CASSLRQTSSYNSPLHF	TGTGCCAGCAGCCTCCGACAGACCAGCTCCTATAATTCACCCCTCCACTTT
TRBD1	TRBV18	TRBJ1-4	CASSWDSFPNEKLFF	TGTGCCAGCTCATGGGACAGCTTCCCTAATGAAAAACTGTTTTTT
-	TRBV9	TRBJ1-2	CASSVAVTMEYGYTF	TGTGCCAGCAGCGTAGCGGTCACAATGGAGTATGGCTACACCTTC
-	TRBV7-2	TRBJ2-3	CASSSGGRVGTQYF	TGTGCCAGCAGCTCGGGTGGAAGAGTGGGTACGCAGTATTTT
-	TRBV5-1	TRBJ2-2	CASRTGSTGELFF	TGCGCCAGCAGGACGGGTTCTACCGGGGAGCTGTTTTTT
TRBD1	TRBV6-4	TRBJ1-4	CASSAGTGNEKLFF	TGTGCCAGCAGTGCCGGGACAGGGAATGAAAAACTGTTTTTT
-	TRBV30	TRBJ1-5	CAWSVGGPYQPQHF	TGTGCCTGGAGTGTGGGGGGGCCCTATCAGCCCCAGCATTTT
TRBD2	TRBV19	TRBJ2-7	CASNSGDEQYF	TGTGCCAGTAACAGCGGGGACGAGCAGTACTTC
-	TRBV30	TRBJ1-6	CAWSVPKIGRAYNSPLHF	TGTGCCTGGAGTGTTCCTAAAATTGGCAGGGCATATAATTCACCCCTCCACTTT
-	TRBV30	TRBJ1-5	CAWSGQVNQPQHF	TGTGCCTGGAGTGGACAGGTCAATCAGCCCCAGCATTTT
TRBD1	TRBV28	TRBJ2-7	CASTTGVEQYF	TGTGCCAGCACGACAGGGGTCGAGCAGTACTTC
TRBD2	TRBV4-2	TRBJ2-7	CASSPKQTSGRYEQYF	TGTGCCAGCAGCCCGAAACAGACTAGCGGGAGGTACGAGCAGTACTTC
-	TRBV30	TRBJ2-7	CAWTYSRISYEQYF	TGTGCCTGGACGTACTCCCGAATATCCTACGAGCAGTACTTC
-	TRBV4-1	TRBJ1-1	CASSQDEYTEAFF	TGCGCCAGCAGCCAAGATGAGTACACTGAAGCTTTCTTT